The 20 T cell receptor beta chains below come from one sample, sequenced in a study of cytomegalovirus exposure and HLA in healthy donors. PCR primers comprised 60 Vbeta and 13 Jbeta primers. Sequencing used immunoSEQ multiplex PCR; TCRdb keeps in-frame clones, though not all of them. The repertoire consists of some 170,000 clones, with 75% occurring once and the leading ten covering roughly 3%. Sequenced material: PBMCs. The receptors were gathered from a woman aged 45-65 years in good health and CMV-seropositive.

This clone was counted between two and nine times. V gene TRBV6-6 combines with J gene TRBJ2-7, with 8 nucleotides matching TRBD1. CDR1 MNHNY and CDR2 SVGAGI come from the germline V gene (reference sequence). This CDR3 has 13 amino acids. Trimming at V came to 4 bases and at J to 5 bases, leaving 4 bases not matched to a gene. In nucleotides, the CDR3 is TGTGCCAGCAGTTGGACAGGGAGCGACGAGCAGTACTTC. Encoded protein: CASSWTGSDEQYF.

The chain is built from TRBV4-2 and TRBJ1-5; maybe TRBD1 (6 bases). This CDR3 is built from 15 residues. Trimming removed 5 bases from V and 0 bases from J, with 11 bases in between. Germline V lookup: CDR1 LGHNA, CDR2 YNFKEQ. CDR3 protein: CASSEGHYSNQPQHF. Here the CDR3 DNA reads TGTGCCAGCAGCGAGGGACACTATAGCAATCAGCCCCAGCATTTT.

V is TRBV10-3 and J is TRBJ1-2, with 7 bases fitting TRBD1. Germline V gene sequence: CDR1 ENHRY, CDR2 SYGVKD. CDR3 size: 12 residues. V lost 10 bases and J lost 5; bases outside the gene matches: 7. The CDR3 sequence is CASSGTAYGYTF. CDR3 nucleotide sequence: TGTGCCAGTTCCGGGACAGCTTATGGCTACACCTTC.

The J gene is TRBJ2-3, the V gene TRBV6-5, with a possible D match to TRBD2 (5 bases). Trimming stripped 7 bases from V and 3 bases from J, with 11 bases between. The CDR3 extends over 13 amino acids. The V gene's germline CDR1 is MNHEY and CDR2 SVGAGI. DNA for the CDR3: TGTGCCAGCAATAAGGGAGTGACAGATACGCAGTATTTT. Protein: CASNKGVTDTQYF.

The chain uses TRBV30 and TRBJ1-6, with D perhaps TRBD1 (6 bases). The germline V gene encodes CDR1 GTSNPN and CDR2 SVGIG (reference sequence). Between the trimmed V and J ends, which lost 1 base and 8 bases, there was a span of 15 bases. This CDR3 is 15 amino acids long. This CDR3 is CAWSATPGQYSPLHF. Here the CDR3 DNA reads TGTGCCTGGAGTGCTACCCCGGGACAATATTCACCCCTCCACTTT.

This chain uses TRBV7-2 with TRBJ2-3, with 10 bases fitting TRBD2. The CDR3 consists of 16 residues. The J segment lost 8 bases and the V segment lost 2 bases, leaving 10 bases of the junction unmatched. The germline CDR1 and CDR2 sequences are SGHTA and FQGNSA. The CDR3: CASSLIPPTSGCTQYF. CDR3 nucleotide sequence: TGTGCCAGCAGCTTAATTCCTCCGACTAGCGGGTGTACGCAGTATTTT.

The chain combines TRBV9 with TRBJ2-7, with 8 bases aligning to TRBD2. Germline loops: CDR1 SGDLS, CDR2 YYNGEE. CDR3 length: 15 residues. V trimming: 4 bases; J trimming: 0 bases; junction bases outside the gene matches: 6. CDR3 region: CASSLTSGSSYEQYF. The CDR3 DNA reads TGTGCCAGCAGCTTAACTAGCGGTAGCTCCTACGAGCAGTACTTC.

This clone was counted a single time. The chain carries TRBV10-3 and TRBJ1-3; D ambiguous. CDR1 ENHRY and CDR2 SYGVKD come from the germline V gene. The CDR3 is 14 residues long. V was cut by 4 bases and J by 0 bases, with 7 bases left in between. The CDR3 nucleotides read TGTGCCATCAGTGCAGAAGTCTCTGGAAACACCATATATTTT. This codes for CAISAEVSGNTIYF.

The CDR3 sequence: CASSLNGPMQPQHF. CDR3 nucleotide sequence: TGTGCCAGCAGTTTAAATGGGCCAATGCAGCCCCAGCATTTT. The chain employs TRBV27 and TRBJ1-5; D gene uncertain. CDR1 is MNHEY and CDR2 is SMNVEV in the germline V gene (reference sequence). The CDR3 runs to 14 residues. The V gene lost 2 bases and the J gene lost 7 bases, with 12 bases spanning the gap.

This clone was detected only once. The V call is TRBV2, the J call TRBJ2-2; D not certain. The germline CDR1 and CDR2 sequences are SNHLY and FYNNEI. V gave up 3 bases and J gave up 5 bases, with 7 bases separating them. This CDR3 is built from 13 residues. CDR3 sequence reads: CASSDYRTGELFF. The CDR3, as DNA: TGTGCCAGCAGTGACTATCGGACCGGGGAGCTGTTTTTT. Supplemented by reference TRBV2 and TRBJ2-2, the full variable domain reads EPEVTQTPSHQVTQMGQEVILRCVPISNHLYFYWYRQILGQKVEFLVSFYNNEISEKSEIFDDQFSVERPDGSNFTLKIRSTKLEDSAMYFCASSDYRTGELFFGEGSRLTVL.

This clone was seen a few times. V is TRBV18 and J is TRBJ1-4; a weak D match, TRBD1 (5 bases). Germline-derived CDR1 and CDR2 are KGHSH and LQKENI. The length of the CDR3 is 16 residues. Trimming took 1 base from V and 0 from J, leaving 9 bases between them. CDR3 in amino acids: CASSPRTLATNEKLFF. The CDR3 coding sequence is TGTGCCAGCTCACCACGGACACTTGCAACTAATGAAAAACTGTTTTTT.

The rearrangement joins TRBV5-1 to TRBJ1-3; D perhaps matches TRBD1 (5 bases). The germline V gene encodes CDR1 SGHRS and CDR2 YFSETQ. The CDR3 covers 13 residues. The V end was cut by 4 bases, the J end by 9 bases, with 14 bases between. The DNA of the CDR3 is TGCGCCAGCAGCCCCTGGGGGGAAAGCACCATATATTTT. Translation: CASSPWGESTIYF.

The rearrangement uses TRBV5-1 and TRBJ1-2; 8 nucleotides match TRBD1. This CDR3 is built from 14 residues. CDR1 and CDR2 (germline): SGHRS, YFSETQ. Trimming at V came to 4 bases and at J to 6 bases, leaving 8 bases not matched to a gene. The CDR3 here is CASSAGQGLDGYTF. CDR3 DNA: TGCGCCAGCAGCGCAGGACAGGGTCTCGATGGCTACACCTTC.

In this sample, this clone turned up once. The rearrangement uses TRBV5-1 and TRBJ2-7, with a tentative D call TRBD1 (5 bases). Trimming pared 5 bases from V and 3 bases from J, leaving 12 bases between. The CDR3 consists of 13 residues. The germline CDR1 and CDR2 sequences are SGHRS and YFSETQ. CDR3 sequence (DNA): TGCGCCAGCAGTTCGACAGACCACTACGAGCAGTACTTC. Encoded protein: CASSSTDHYEQYF.

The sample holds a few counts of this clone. The CDR3 bases are TGTGCCACCAATCAGGACCAAGAGACCCAGTACTTC. This gives the protein CATNQDQETQYF. The rearrangement uses TRBV6-1 and TRBJ2-5, with no clear D. Germline lookup yields CDR1 MNHNS and CDR2 SASEGT. The V gene lost 10 bases and the J gene lost 0 bases, with 9 bases spanning the gap. This CDR3 spans 12 amino acids.

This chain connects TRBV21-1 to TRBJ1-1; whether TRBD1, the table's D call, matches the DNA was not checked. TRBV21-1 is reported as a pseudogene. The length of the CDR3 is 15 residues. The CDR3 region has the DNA TGTGCCAGCCTTATTTGGGACAGACGGAACACTGAAGCTTTCTTT. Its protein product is CASLIWDRRNTEAFF.

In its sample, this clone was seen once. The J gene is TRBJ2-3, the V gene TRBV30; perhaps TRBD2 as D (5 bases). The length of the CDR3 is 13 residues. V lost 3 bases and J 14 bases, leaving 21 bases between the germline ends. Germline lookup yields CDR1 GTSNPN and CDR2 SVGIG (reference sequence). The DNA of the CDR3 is TGTGCCTGGAGCGCCACAGATGCGGGTTTAGTGTATTTT. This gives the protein CAWSATDAGLVYF.

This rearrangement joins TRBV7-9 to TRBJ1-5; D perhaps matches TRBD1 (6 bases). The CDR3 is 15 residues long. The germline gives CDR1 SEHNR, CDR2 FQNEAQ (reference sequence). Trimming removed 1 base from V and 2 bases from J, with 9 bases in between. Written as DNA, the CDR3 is TGTGCCAGCAGCTTAGAACAGGGAGGCAATCAGCCCCAGCATTTT. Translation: CASSLEQGGNQPQHF.

CDR3 DNA: TGTGCCAGCAGTTACTCAGACAGGGGGTACGAGCAGTACTTC. It translates to CASSYSDRGYEQYF. The chain employs TRBV6-5 and TRBJ2-7; 9 bases are a match to TRBD1. The germline gives CDR1 MNHEY, CDR2 SVGAGI. The CDR3 consists of 14 residues. J gave up 4 bases and V 0 bases, and 1 base lay outside the gene matches.

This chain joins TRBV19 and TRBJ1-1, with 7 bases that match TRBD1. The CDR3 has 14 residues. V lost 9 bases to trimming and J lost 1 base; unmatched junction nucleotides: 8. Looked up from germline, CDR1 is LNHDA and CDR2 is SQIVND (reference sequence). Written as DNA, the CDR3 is TGTGCCAGCTCGACAGGGTCCGAGAACACTGAAGCTTTCTTT. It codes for CASSTGSENTEAFF.